A single sample is the source of the 26 T cell receptor beta chains below, sequenced in a study of HIV-infected patients and healthy controls. Reverse transcription used around 500 ng RNA and constant-region primers for alpha and beta. Alpha and beta chain libraries were made separately by chain-specific third strand synthesis with multiplexing indices. TCRdb re-called the 5' RACE reads with MiXCR, one entry per CDR3 protein. The data hold under 8,500 distinct CDR3 sequences, with approximately 11% observed a single time. Whole blood was used without fractionation, so all unsorted peripheral T cells were included. Specimen: blood, collected before antiretroviral therapy. The source is an adult with HIV infection.

This clonotype was observed many times. The chain joins TRBV20-1 to TRBJ2-2; a possible D gene is TRBD1 (6 bases). CDR3 length: 14 amino acids. CDR1 and CDR2 (germline): DFQATT, SNEGSKA (reference sequence). V gave up 1 base and J gave up 1 base, with 7 bases separating them. DNA for the CDR3: TGCAGTGCTAGAGGAGGGGGGAACACCGGGGAGCTGTTTTTT. Its translation is CSARGGGNTGELFF.

There are many counts of this clonotype. V and J are TRBV28 and TRBJ2-1, with TRBD2 matching over 12 bases. Germline lookup yields CDR1 MDHEN and CDR2 SYDVKM. V lost 8 bases and J lost 10; bases outside the gene matches: 6. This CDR3 comprises 13 residues. The CDR3 DNA reads as TGTGCCAGCTTTGGACTAGCGGGGATCGAGCAGTTCTTC. The encoded protein is CASFGLAGIEQFF.

This chain uses TRBV7-8 with TRBJ2-5, with D perhaps TRBD1 or TRBD2 (5 bases each). The germline V gene encodes CDR1 SGHVS and CDR2 FQNEAQ. The CDR3 is 15 residues long. The V and J ends lost 1 base and 5 bases respectively, with 14 bases between them. The CDR3 here is CASSLGGGGTETQYF. The CDR3 DNA reads as TGTGCCAGCAGCTTAGGAGGTGGGGGAACGGAGACCCAGTACTTC.

This clonotype is judged medium-sized. The chain couples TRBV12-3 or TRBV12-4 to TRBJ2-2, with 9 bases identical to TRBD2. Trimming took 3 bases from V and 6 from J; bases not matched to a gene: 5. The CDR3 contains 15 residues. The CDR3 region has the DNA TGTGCCAGCAGTTTTGTAGCGGGAGTTCCCGGGGAGCTGTTTTTT. Amino acid sequence: CASSFVAGVPGELFF.

By share, this clonotype counts as medium-sized (0.01 to 0.1%). The rearrangement links TRBV12-3 or TRBV12-4 to TRBJ2-5, with D hard to call. The germline V and J ends were trimmed by 2 bases and 9 bases, with 16 bases remaining between them. This CDR3 comprises 14 residues. CDR3 sequence reads: CASSLKLYPESQYF. The CDR3 coding sequence is TGTGCCAGCAGTTTAAAGCTCTACCCGGAGTCCCAGTACTTC.

This chain connects TRBV29-1 to TRBJ2-1, with D unresolved. CDR3 length: 12 amino acids. CDR1 is SQVTM, CDR2 ANQGSEA, per germline. The ends were cut back, 4 bases at V and 8 bases at J, with 12 bases in the middle. Written as DNA, the CDR3 is TGCAGCGTTGTACGACTTGTCGATGAGCAGTTCTTC. Amino acids: CSVVRLVDEQFF.

By share of the sample, this clonotype is medium-sized. The chain is built from TRBV5-1 and TRBJ2-3; 9 bases map to TRBD2. There are 16 residues in the CDR3. The V and J ends lost 4 bases and 2 bases, in that order; junction bases with no gene match: 8. Germline V lookup: CDR1 SGHRS, CDR2 YFSETQ. Here the CDR3 DNA reads TGCGCCAGCAGCCCAGGGCTAGCGGGATACACAGATACGCAGTATTTT. Its translation: CASSPGLAGYTDTQYF.

This clonotype is medium-sized by share. This chain's CDR3 is CSVSGAENPLEQYF. The CDR3 DNA follows: TGCAGCGTTAGCGGGGCGGAGAATCCCCTCGAGCAGTACTTC. The J gene is TRBJ2-7, the V gene TRBV29-1; 7 bases map to TRBD2. Germline loops: CDR1 SQVTM, CDR2 ANQGSEA. CDR3 size: 14 residues. Losses at the gene ends were 5 bases for V and 6 bases for J; bases not matched to a gene: 13.

This clonotype showed up just a few times. The chain links TRBV13 to TRBJ2-1; D perhaps matches TRBD1 (5 bases). CDR1 and CDR2 from the germline V gene are PRHDT and FYEKMQ (reference sequence). V was trimmed by 5 bases and J by 5 bases, leaving 13 bases between them. The CDR3 has 14 amino acids. This chain's CDR3 is CASSPWGVNNEQFF. CDR3 in DNA: TGTGCCAGCAGCCCCTGGGGCGTAAACAATGAGCAGTTCTTC.

This clonotype is categorized as medium-sized. The V gene is TRBV7-2, the J gene TRBJ1-4; 9 bases match TRBD1. The germline CDR1 and CDR2 sequences are SGHTA and FQGNSA. With 3 bases clipped from V and 6 bases from J, the junction kept 2 bases outside the gene matches. The CDR3 extends over 14 amino acids. The CDR3 sequence is CASSFGTGHEKLFF. The CDR3 DNA reads TGTGCCAGCAGCTTCGGGACAGGGCATGAAAAACTGTTTTTT.

This clonotype occurred many times. The V and J genes are TRBV5-1 and TRBJ1-1; tentatively, D is TRBD1 (6 bases). CDR1 is SGHRS and CDR2 is YFSETQ in the germline V gene. This CDR3 comprises 14 residues. V shed 0 bases and J shed 3 bases, with 9 bases lying between them. CDR3 amino acids: CASSLGYRDTEAFF. DNA of the CDR3: TGCGCCAGCAGCTTGGGATACAGGGACACTGAAGCTTTCTTT. Together with reference TRBV5-1 and TRBJ1-1, the CDR3 gives the full variable domain: KAGVTQTPRYLIKTRGQQVTLSCSPISGHRSVSWYQQTPGQGLQFLFEYFSETQRNKGNFPGRFSGRQFSNSRSEMNVSTLELGDSALYLCASSLGYRDTEAFFGQGTRLTVV.

This clonotype was found a few times. V is TRBV2 and J is TRBJ2-7, with 7 bases identical to TRBD2. The CDR3 sequence is 16 residues long. V was clipped by 6 bases and J by 4 bases; unmatched bases: 15. Germline CDR1 and CDR2: SNHLY and FYNNEI. The CDR3 nucleotides read TGTGCCAGCAGGGGACTAACGGGGGAGGCTTTGTACGAGCAGTACTTC. Translating gives CASRGLTGEALYEQYF.

This clonotype is medium-sized in the sample. The V gene is TRBV7-9, the J gene TRBJ2-4, with D uncertain. This CDR3 has 14 residues. Germline CDR1 SEHNR, CDR2 FQNEAQ (reference sequence). Trimming shortened V by 5 bases and J by 6 bases, and 14 bases separated the two germline ends. CDR3 loop: CASSNFVRRNIQYF. The CDR3 bases are TGTGCCAGCAGCAATTTCGTAAGACGAAACATTCAGTACTTC.

This clonotype appeared many times. The CDR3: CASSGGQPGRNYGYTF. The DNA for the CDR3 is TGTGCCAGCAGTGGCGGACAACCCGGTCGGAACTATGGCTACACCTTC. V and J are TRBV6-6 and TRBJ1-2, with D perhaps TRBD1 (5 bases). The V end lost 5 bases, the J end lost 2 bases, and 18 bases lay between the germline ends. Germline CDR1 reads MNHNY; CDR2 reads SVGAGI (reference sequence). The CDR3 is made up of 16 amino acids.

The table lists this clonotype with a few counts. This chain connects TRBV12-3 or TRBV12-4 to TRBJ2-7, with D perhaps matching TRBD2 (7 bases). The CDR3 is 13 amino acids. Deletions cut 4 bases from V and 7 bases from J, with 14 bases between. CDR3 loop: CASSSGGTWEQYF. CDR3 DNA sequence: TGTGCCAGCAGTTCGGGGGGCACATGGGAGCAGTACTTC.

The chain combines TRBV7-3 with TRBJ2-6; D is undetermined. The germline CDR1 and CDR2 sequences are SGHTA and FQGTGA. The CDR3 runs to 15 residues. The V gene lost 1 base and the J gene lost 2 bases, with 6 bases spanning the gap. The CDR3 bases are TGTGCCAGCAGCTTAAACTCCCCTGGGGCCAACGTCCTGACTTTC. It yields the protein CASSLNSPGANVLTF.

Written as DNA, the CDR3 is TGTGCCAGCTCACCAATCCACCCCCCGGGCTACGAGCAGTACTTC. Its translation is CASSPIHPPGYEQYF. The chain couples TRBV18 to TRBJ2-7, with D uncertain. V lost 2 bases and J lost 3, with 14 bases in between. The CDR3 runs to 15 residues. Germline V gene sequence: CDR1 KGHSH, CDR2 LQKENI.

This clonotype is medium-sized in the sample. The V gene is TRBV10-3, the J gene TRBJ1-2, with 8 bases that match TRBD1. The CDR3 extends over 13 amino acids. Germline V gives CDR1 ENHRY, CDR2 SYGVKD. Losses at the gene ends were 10 bases for V and 6 bases for J; bases not matched to a gene: 10. CDR3 amino acids: CATAQGAEDGYTF. In nucleotides, the CDR3 is TGTGCCACAGCCCAGGGGGCTGAGGATGGCTACACCTTC.

This clonotype came up a few times. The genes are TRBV5-6 and TRBJ2-7; D possibly uses TRBD1 or TRBD2 (6 bases each). The V gene lost 4 bases and the J gene lost 9 bases, with 20 bases spanning the gap. Germline V CDR1 and CDR2: SGHDT, YYEEEE. This CDR3 is built from 14 residues. The CDR3 nucleotides read TGTGCCAGCAGCCTAGCTACAGGGCGACTAGGGCAGTACTTC. As protein: CASSLATGRLGQYF.

This clonotype qualifies as medium-sized. The chain is built from TRBV19 and TRBJ1-5, with 10 bases identical to TRBD1. This CDR3 comprises 14 residues. V trimming: 7 bases; J trimming: 7 bases; junction bases outside the gene matches: 7. CDR1 LNHDA and CDR2 SQIVND come from the germline V gene (reference sequence). The CDR3 reads CASTSDRGEQPQHF. DNA for the CDR3: TGTGCCAGTACCTCGGACAGGGGGGAACAGCCCCAGCATTTT.

This clonotype was detected ten times or more. The rearrangement uses TRBV29-1 and TRBJ1-2; 9 nucleotides align to TRBD1. Germline CDR1 reads SQVTM; CDR2 reads ANQGSEA. CDR3 length equals 12 residues. Losses at the gene ends were 6 bases for V and 4 bases for J; bases not matched to a gene: 3. The CDR3 sequence: CSVEDRGYGYTF. For the CDR3, the DNA is TGCAGCGTCGAGGACAGGGGCTATGGCTACACCTTC.

Judged by abundance, this clonotype is medium-sized. This CDR3 is CSAGPGLAVYEQYF. The DNA of the CDR3 is TGCAGTGCTGGTCCGGGACTAGCGGTTTACGAGCAGTACTTC. The V gene is TRBV20-1, the J gene TRBJ2-7; 11 nucleotides agree with TRBD2. The CDR3 totals 14 residues. The V and J ends lost 5 bases and 4 bases, in that order; junction bases with no gene match: 7. The germline V gene has CDR1 DFQATT and CDR2 SNEGSKA (reference sequence).

This chain uses TRBV7-8 with TRBJ1-2; 7 bases match TRBD1. This CDR3 has 16 amino acids. The germline V gene has CDR1 SGHVS and CDR2 FQNEAQ. The ends lost 0 bases at V and 9 bases at J; junction bases unmatched: 13. CDR3 DNA: TGTGCCAGCAGCTTAGCGCCTTCGAGACAGGGTTCTAGCTACACCTTC. This encodes CASSLAPSRQGSSYTF.

This chain joins TRBV2 and TRBJ1-2; 10 bases line up with TRBD1. Germline V gives CDR1 SNHLY, CDR2 FYNNEI. V was pared by 9 bases and J by 3 bases, with 7 bases of the junction left unmatched. The CDR3 covers 14 residues. The DNA of the CDR3 is TGTGCCAGTCCCCCTGGGACAGGGGACTATGGCTACACCTTC. Translating gives CASPPGTGDYGYTF.

This clonotype is medium-sized. This chain uses TRBV11-2 with TRBJ2-1; no definite D call. The CDR3 loop spans 12 amino acids. Germline V gene lookup returns CDR1 SGHAT and CDR2 FQNNGV. Trimming took off 4 bases at V and 4 bases at J, with 5 bases between the two ends. The CDR3 DNA is TGTGCCAGCAGCTCCGGGTACAATGAGCAGTTCTTC. This encodes CASSSGYNEQFF.

This clonotype was seen a handful of times. This chain connects TRBV15 to TRBJ2-7; D is undetermined. Trimming left V 5 bases short and J 7 bases short, with 15 bases between. The CDR3 contains 13 residues. Germline V gene data show CDR1 as LNHNV and CDR2 as YYDKDF (reference sequence). The CDR3 DNA sequence: TGTGCCACCAGCGCTTACCCGGCCCTTGAGCAGTACTTC. It specifies CATSAYPALEQYF.